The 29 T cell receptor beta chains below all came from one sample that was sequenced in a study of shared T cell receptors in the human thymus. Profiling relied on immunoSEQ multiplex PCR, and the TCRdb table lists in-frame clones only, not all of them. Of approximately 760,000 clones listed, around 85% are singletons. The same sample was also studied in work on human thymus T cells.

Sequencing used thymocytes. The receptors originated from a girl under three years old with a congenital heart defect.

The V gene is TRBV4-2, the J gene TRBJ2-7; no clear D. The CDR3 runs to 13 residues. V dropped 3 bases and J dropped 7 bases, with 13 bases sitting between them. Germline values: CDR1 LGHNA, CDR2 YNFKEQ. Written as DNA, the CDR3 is TGTGCCAGCAGCCAGAAAAGCGTCGAGGAGCAGTACTTC. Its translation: CASSQKSVEEQYF.

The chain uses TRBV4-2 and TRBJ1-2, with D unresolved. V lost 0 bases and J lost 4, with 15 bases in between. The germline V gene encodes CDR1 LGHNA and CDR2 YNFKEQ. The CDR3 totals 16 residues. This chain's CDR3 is CASSQDLTAVGYGYTF. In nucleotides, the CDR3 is TGTGCCAGCAGCCAAGATCTGACGGCGGTAGGCTATGGCTACACCTTC.

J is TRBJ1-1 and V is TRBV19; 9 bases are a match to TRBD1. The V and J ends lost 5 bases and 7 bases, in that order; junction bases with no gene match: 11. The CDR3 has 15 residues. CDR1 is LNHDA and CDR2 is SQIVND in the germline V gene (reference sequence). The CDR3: CASSLNGQGRGEAFF. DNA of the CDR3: TGTGCCAGTAGTCTAAACGGACAGGGGAGGGGTGAAGCTTTCTTT. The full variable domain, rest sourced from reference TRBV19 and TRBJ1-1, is DGGITQSPKYLFRKEGQNVTLSCEQNLNHDAMYWYRQDPGQGLRLIYYSQIVNDFQKGDIAEGYSVSREKKESFPLTVTSAQKNPTAFYLCASSLNGQGRGEAFFGQGTRLTVV.

For the CDR3, the DNA is TGTGCCAGCAGCCCCTTACCGGGACTTTCGGAAGCTTTCTTT. Its translation: CASSPLPGLSEAFF. This chain joins TRBV6-5 and TRBJ1-1; weak D call: TRBD1 (5 bases). Trimming pared 6 bases from V and 8 bases from J, leaving 19 bases between. The CDR3 is 14 residues long. CDR1 MNHEY and CDR2 SVGAGI come from the germline V gene.

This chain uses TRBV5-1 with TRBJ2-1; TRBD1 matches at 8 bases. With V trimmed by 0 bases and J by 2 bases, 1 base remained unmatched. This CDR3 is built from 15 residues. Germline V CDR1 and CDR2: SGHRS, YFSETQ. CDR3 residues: CASSLEDRAYNEQFF. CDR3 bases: TGCGCCAGCAGCTTGGAGGACAGGGCCTACAATGAGCAGTTCTTC.

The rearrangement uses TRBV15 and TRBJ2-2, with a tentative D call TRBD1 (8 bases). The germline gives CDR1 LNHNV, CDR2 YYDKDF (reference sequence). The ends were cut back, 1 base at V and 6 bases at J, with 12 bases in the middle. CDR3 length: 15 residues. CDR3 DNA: TGTGCCACCAGCAGAGTACAGGGGGGGTCCGGGGAGCTGTTTTTT. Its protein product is CATSRVQGGSGELFF.

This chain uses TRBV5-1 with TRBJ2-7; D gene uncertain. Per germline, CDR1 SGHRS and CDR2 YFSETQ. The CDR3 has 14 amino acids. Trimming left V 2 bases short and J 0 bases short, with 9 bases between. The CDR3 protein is CASSFRGSSYEQYF. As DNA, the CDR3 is TGCGCCAGCAGCTTTCGTGGCAGCTCCTACGAGCAGTACTTC. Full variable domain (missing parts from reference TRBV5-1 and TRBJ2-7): KAGVTQTPRYLIKTRGQQVTLSCSPISGHRSVSWYQQTPGQGLQFLFEYFSETQRNKGNFPGRFSGRQFSNSRSEMNVSTLELGDSALYLCASSFRGSSYEQYFGPGTRLTVT.

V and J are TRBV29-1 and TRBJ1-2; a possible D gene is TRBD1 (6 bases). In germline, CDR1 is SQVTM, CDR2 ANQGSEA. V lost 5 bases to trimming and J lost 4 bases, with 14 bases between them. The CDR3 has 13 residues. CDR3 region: CSVIPGGIYGYTF. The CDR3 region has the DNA TGCAGCGTTATTCCGGGGGGCATCTATGGCTACACCTTC.

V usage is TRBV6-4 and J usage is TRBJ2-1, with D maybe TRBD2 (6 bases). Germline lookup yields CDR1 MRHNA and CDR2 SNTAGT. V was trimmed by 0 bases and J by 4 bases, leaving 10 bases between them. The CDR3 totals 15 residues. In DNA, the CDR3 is TGTGCCAGCAGTGACTCGGGCGGGGTGTACAATGAGCAGTTCTTC. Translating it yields CASSDSGGVYNEQFF.

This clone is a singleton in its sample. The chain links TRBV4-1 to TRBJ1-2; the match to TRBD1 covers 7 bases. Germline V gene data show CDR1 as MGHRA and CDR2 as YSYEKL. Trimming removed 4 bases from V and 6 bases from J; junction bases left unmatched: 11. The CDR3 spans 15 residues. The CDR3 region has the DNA TGCGCCAGCAGCCCAGCGCGACAGGGTTCGGATGGCTACACCTTC. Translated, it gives CASSPARQGSDGYTF.

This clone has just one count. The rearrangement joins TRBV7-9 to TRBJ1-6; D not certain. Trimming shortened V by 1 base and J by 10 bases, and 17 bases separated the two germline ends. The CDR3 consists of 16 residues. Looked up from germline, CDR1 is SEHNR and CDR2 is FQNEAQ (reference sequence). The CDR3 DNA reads TGTGCCAGCAGCTTAGTTCCCGACTCCCCGGGATCACCCCTCCACTTT. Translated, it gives CASSLVPDSPGSPLHF.

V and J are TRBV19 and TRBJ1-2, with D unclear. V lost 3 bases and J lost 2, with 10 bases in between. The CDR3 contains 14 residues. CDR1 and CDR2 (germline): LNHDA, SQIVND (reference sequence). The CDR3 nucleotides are TGTGCCAGTAGTATTCGAGGGAAGAACTATGGCTACACCTTC. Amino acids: CASSIRGKNYGYTF. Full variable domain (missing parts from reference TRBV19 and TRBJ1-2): DGGITQSPKYLFRKEGQNVTLSCEQNLNHDAMYWYRQDPGQGLRLIYYSQIVNDFQKGDIAEGYSVSREKKESFPLTVTSAQKNPTAFYLCASSIRGKNYGYTFGSGTRLTVV.

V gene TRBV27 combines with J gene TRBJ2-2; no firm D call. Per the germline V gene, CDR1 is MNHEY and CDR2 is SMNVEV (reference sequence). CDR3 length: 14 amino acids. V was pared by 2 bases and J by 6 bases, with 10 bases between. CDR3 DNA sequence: TGTGCCAGCAGTTTAATAGCCCCCCCCGGGGAGCTGTTTTTT. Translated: CASSLIAPPGELFF.

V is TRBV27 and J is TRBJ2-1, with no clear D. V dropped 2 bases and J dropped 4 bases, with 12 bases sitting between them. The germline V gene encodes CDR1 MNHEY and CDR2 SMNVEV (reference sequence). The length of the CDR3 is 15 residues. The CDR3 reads CASSLIRSDYNEQFF. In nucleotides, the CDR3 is TGTGCCAGCAGTTTAATACGCTCAGATTACAATGAGCAGTTCTTC.

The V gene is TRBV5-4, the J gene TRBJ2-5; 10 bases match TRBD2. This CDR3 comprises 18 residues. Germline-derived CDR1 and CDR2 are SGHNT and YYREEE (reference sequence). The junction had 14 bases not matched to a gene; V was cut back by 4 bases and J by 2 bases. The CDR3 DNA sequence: TGTGCCAGCAGCGGAATAGCGGGGGGCCCAGGGATACAAGAGACCCAGTACTTC. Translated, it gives CASSGIAGGPGIQETQYF.

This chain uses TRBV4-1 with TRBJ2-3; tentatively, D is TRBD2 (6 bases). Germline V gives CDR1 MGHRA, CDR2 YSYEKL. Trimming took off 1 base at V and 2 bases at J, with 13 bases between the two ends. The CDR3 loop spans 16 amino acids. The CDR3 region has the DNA TGCGCCAGCAGCCAAGTTTGCGGGGCTCCCACAGATACGCAGTATTTT. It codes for CASSQVCGAPTDTQYF.

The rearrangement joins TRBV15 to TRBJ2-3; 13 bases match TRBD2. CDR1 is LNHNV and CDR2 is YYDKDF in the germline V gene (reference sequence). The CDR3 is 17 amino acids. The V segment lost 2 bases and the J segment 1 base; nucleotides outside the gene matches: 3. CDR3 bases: TGTGCCACCAGCAGAAAGGGACTAGCGGGACGCACAGATACGCAGTATTTT. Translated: CATSRKGLAGRTDTQYF.

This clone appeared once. CDR3 nucleotides: TGTGCCAGCAGCCAACTTTCTGAAGCTTTCTTT. The encoded protein is CASSQLSEAFF. The chain links TRBV14 to TRBJ1-1; D gene unclear. Trimming stripped 2 bases from V and 6 bases from J, with 4 bases between. CDR3 length: 11 residues. Per germline, CDR1 SGHDN and CDR2 FVKESK.

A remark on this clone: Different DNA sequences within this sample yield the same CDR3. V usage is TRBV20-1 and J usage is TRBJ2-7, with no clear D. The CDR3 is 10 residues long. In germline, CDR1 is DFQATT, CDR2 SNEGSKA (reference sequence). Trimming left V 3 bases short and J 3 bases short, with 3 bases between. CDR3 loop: CSASSYEQYF. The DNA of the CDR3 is TGCAGTGCTAGTAGCTACGAGCAGTACTTC.

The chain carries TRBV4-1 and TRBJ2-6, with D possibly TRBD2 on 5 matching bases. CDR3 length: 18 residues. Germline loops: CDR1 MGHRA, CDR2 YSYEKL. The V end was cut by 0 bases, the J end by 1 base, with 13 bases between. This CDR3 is CASSQDPGSRSGANVLTF. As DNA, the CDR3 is TGCGCCAGCAGCCAAGATCCGGGGTCCCGATCTGGGGCCAACGTCCTGACTTTC.

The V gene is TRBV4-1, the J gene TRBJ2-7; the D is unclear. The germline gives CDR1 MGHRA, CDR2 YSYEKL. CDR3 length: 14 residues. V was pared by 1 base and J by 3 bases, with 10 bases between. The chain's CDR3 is CASSQGRNGYEQYF. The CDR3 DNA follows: TGCGCCAGCAGCCAAGGCAGGAACGGCTACGAGCAGTACTTC.

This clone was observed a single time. The CDR3 sequence is CASSQEKDRGLGLGSEAFF. In nucleotides, the CDR3 is TGCGCCAGCAGCCAAGAGAAGGACAGGGGGCTTGGGCTGGGGAGCGAAGCTTTCTTT. The genes are TRBV4-1 and TRBJ1-1, with 11 bases that match TRBD1. The CDR3 spans 19 residues. V shed 0 bases and J 8 bases; nucleotides not matched to a gene: 17. CDR1 and CDR2 (germline): MGHRA, YSYEKL.

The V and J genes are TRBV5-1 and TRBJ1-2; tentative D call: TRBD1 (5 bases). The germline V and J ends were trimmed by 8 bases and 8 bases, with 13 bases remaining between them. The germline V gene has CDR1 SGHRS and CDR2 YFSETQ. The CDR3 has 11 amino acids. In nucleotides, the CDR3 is TGCGCCAGTAGTAGGGGAAGCGGCTACACCTTC. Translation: CASSRGSGYTF. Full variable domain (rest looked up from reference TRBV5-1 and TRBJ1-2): KAGVTQTPRYLIKTRGQQVTLSCSPISGHRSVSWYQQTPGQGLQFLFEYFSETQRNKGNFPGRFSGRQFSNSRSEMNVSTLELGDSALYLCASSRGSGYTFGSGTRLTVV.

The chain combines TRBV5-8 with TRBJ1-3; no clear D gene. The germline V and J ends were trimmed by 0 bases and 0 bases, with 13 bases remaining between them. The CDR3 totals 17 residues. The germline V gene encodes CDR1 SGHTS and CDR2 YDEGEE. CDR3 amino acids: CASSLVRLPSSGNTIYF. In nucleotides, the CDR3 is TGTGCCAGCAGCTTGGTCCGGTTACCTAGCTCTGGAAACACCATATATTTT.

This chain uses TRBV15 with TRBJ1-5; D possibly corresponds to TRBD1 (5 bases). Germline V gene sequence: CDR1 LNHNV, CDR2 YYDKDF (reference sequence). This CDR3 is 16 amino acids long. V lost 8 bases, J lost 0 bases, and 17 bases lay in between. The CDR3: CATEVWTNYSNQPQHF. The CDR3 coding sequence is TGTGCCACCGAGGTATGGACAAACTATAGCAATCAGCCCCAGCATTTT. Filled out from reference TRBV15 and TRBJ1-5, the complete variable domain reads DAMVIQNPRYQVTQFGKPVTLSCSQTLNHNVMYWYQQKSSQAPKLLFHYYDKDFNNEADTPDNFQSRRPNTSFCFLDIRSPGLGDTAMYLCATEVWTNYSNQPQHFGDGTRLSIL.

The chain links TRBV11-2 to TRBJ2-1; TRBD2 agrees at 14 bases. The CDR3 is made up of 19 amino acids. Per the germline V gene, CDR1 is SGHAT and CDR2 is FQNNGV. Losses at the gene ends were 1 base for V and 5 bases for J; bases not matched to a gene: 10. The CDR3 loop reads CASSLGHRTSGGYHNEQFF. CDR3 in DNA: TGTGCCAGCAGCTTAGGGCACAGGACTAGCGGGGGGTACCACAATGAGCAGTTCTTC.

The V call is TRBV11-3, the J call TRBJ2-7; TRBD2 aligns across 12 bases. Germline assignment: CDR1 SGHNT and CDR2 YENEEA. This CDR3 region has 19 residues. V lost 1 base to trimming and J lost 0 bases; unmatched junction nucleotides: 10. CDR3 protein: CASSLGPPLTSGGSYEQYF. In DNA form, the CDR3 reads TGTGCCAGCAGCTTAGGCCCCCCACTGACTAGCGGGGGCTCCTACGAGCAGTACTTC.

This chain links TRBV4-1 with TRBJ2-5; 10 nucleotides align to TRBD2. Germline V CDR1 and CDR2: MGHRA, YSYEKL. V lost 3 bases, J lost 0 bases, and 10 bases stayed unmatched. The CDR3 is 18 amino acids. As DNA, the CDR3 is TGCGCCAGCAGCCATCTGGCGGTCCTAGCGGGGGACCAAGAGACCCAGTACTTC. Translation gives CASSHLAVLAGDQETQYF.

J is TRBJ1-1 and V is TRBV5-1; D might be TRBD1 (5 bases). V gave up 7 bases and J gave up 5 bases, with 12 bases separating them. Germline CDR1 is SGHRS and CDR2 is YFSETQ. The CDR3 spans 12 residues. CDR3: CASRGLRTEAFF. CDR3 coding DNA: TGCGCCAGCCGGGGACTTAGGACTGAAGCTTTCTTT.